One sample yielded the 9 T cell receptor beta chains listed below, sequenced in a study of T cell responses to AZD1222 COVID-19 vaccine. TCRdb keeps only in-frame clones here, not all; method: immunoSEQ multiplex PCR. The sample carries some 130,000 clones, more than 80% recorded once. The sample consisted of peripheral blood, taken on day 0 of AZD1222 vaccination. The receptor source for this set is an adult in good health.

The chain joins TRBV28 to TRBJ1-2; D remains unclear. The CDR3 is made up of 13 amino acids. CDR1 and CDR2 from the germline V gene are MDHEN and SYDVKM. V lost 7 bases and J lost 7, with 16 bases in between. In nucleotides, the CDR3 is TGTGCCAGCACCCTGGGGAAGGGTCTTGGCTACACCTTC. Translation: CASTLGKGLGYTF.

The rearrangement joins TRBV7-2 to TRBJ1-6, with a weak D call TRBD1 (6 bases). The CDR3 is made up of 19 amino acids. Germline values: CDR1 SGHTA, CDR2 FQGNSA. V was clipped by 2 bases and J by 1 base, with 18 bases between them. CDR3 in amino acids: CASSLSGGGGFSYNSPLHF. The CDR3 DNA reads TGTGCCAGCAGCTTAAGCGGAGGAGGGGGTTTTTCCTATAATTCACCCCTCCACTTT.

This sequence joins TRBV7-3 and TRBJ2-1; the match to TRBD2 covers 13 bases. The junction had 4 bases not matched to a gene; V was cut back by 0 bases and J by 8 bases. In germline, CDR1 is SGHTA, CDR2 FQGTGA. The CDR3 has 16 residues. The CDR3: CASSLTGTSGTHEQFF. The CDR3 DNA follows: TGTGCCAGCAGCTTAACGGGGACTAGCGGGACACATGAGCAGTTCTTC.

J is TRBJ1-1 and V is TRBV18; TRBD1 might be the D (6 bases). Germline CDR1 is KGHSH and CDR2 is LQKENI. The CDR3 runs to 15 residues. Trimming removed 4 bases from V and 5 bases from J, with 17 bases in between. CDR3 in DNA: TGTGCCAGCTCACTCTCCGGGGGCGAGATGACTGAAGCTTTCTTT. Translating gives CASSLSGGEMTEAFF.

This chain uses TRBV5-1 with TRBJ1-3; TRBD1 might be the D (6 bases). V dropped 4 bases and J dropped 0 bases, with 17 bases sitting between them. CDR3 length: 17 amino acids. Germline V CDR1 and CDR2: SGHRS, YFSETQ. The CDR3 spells CASSDLGGPSSGNTIYF. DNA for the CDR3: TGCGCCAGCAGCGACCTAGGGGGGCCGAGCTCTGGAAACACCATATATTTT.

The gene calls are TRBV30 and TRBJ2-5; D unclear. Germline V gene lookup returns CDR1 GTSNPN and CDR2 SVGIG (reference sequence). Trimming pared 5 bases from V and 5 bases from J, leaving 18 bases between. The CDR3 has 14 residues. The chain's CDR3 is CAWAPTSIRETQYF. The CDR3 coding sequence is TGTGCCTGGGCCCCTACTTCGATCCGGGAGACCCAGTACTTC.

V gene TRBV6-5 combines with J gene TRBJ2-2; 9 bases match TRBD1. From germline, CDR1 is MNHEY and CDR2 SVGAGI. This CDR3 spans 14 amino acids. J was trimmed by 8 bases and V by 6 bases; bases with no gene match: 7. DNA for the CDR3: TGTGCCAGCAGGGGACAGGGTGAAAGGGGGGAGCTGTTTTTT. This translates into CASRGQGERGELFF.

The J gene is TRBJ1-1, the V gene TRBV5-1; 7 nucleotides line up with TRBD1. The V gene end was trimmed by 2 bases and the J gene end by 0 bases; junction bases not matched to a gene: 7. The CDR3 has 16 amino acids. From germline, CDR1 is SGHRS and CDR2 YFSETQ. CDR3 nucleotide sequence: TGCGCCAGCAGCTTTACAGGGGATTCCTTGAACACTGAAGCTTTCTTT. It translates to CASSFTGDSLNTEAFF.

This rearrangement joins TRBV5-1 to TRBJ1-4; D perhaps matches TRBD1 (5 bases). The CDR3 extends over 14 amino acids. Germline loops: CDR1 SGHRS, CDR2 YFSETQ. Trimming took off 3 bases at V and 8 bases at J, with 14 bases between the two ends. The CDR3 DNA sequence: TGCGCCAGCAGCTCTGGAGCAGGGCCAGAAAAACTGTTTTTT. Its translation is CASSSGAGPEKLFF.